This T cell receptor beta chain was captured by sequencing in a study of human T cells and chemical hapten exposure. The sample's time point: patch test 3, about 24 weeks after DPC sensitization. The treatment here: therapeutic diphenylcyclopropenone sensitization with weekly scalp DPC. TCRdb independently ran MiXCR on the RACE reads; one entry per CDR3 protein. This sample carries about 190,000 distinct CDR3 sequences, under 25% of them seen once, and the ten largest clones take roughly 2.4%. Germline V gives CDR1 LGHNA, CDR2 YNFKEQ. V was clipped by 4 bases and J by 4 bases; unmatched bases: 6. This CDR3 contains 16 residues.

This chain links TRBV4-2 with TRBJ2-1, with 11 bases fitting TRBD2. The TCR sequence derives from a woman in her forties with alopecia areata. Some clones in this sample may be carry-over from other donors' samples. The source material was whole blood, sampled in connection with sensitization to the hapten diphenylcyclopropenone (DPC). This CDR3 is CASSREIAGGYNEQFF. For the CDR3, the DNA is TGTGCCAGCAGCCGAGAGATAGCGGGAGGGTACAATGAGCAGTTCTTC.